This section outlines one T cell receptor (beta chain) sequence together with its context. The antigen is unknown. The sample belongs to a study of T cell responses to AZD1222 COVID-19 vaccine. Points from the study as a whole: Nearly half of spike-specific TCRs reportedly go after variant regions that carry no mutations. Donors in the cohort were predominantly white British and more often female, and clonal diversity was possibly underestimated. Spike-specific TCR breadth and depth both grew after two AZD1222 doses. Baseline testing showed seropositivity in only five to seven AZD1222 recipients.

Using immunoSEQ multiplex PCR, the repertoire was profiled, and TCRdb retains in-frame clones only, with some absent. The repertoire holds 90,000 to 110,000 clones, with approximately 91% as singletons. This TCR was sampled from an adult in good health. The specimen was peripheral blood, collected on day 0 of MenACWY control vaccination.

CDR3: CASSVYTGGGYEQFF. In DNA form, the CDR3 reads TGTGCCAGCAGCGTTTACACGGGAGGTGGCTATGAGCAGTTCTTC. The chain has TRBV9 and TRBJ2-1; 7 positions match TRBD2. With 2 bases clipped from V and 8 bases from J, the junction kept 10 bases outside the gene matches. The CDR3 covers 15 residues. Looked up from germline, CDR1 is SGDLS and CDR2 is YYNGEE.